This TCR beta chain was recorded in a study of blood T cell repertoires in COVID-19. Study context: Sites in the United States, Italy and Spain provided acute and convalescent COVID-19 samples. Sources were T cells, B-cell-depleted T cells, or PBMCs; the material itself was cDNA or gDNA.

As originally analysed: Amplified reference gene primers provided the basis for estimating nucleated cell counts. Method: immunoSEQ multiplex PCR; TCRdb's copy keeps in-frame clones and lacks some. The DNA gave D and trimming, while V, J and clone size come from that table. The sample records about 260,000 clones, approximately 86% being singletons. Germline loops: CDR1 SGHVS, CDR2 FNYEAQ. J gave up 5 bases and V 5 bases, and 9 bases lay outside the gene matches. The CDR3 has 14 amino acids. Sequenced: peripheral blood. The sequence derives from a man aged 25 to 45 with active or convalescent COVID-19. The chain has TRBV7-6 and TRBJ2-7; TRBD1 matches at 7 bases. This CDR3 is CASSPRQGVHEQYF. The CDR3 DNA reads as TGTGCCAGCAGCCCCCGACAGGGCGTCCACGAGCAGTACTTC.